This entry lists 20 T cell receptor beta chains sequenced from one sample in a study of persistence of HIV-infected CD4 T cells. Anti-CD3/anti-CD28 beads served as a nonspecific positive control stimulus. Sorting of responding CD4+ T cells relied on upregulated CD40 ligand together with CD69. This was the immunoSEQ version 4 assay in survey mode. Profiling relied on immunoSEQ multiplex PCR, and the TCRdb table lists in-frame clones only, not all of them. The sample holds around 39,000 clones, more than 80% seen once. What these receptors recognize is not known. The sequenced sample was CD4+ T cells sorted from PBMCs after approximately 19-hour stimulation, obtained from a patient who received antiretroviral therapy. These TCRs come from an adult man with HIV who was CMV-seropositive.

The chain combines TRBV5-1 with TRBJ2-4; possibly TRBD1 or TRBD2 for D (7 bases each). This CDR3 contains 23 residues. V dropped 4 bases and J dropped 0 bases, with 35 bases sitting between them. The germline V gene encodes CDR1 SGHRS and CDR2 YFSETQ. CDR3 loop: CASSPPGQRFTAGSFIAKNIQYF. In DNA, the CDR3 is TGCGCCAGCAGCCCTCCGGGACAGCGCTTTACAGCGGGGTCCTTCATAGCCAAAAACATTCAGTACTTC.

The gene calls are TRBV9 and TRBJ1-4; no reliable D call. This CDR3 has 13 amino acids. With 0 bases removed from V and 5 bases from J, the gap between germline ends came to 5 bases. Germline-derived CDR1 and CDR2 are SGDLS and YYNGEE. The CDR3 DNA follows: TGTGCCAGCAGCGTAGGGGCGAATGAAAAACTGTTTTTT. Translating gives CASSVGANEKLFF.

In DNA form, the CDR3 reads TGTGCCAGCTCACCAAGCTCCGGCGGGGGCAGCTACGAGCAGTACTTC. Translating gives CASSPSSGGGSYEQYF. The chain combines TRBV18 with TRBJ2-7; the D gene is possibly TRBD2 (7 bases). CDR1 KGHSH and CDR2 LQKENI come from the germline V gene. Trimming took off 2 bases at V and 3 bases at J, with 17 bases between the two ends. This CDR3 is built from 16 residues.

The V call is TRBV11-2, the J call TRBJ2-7; 7 bases line up with TRBD1. The ends lost 8 bases at V and 6 bases at J; junction bases unmatched: 7. The germline gives CDR1 SGHAT, CDR2 FQNNGV. The CDR3 is 12 residues long. The CDR3: CASRLTGSEQYF. For the CDR3, the DNA is TGTGCCAGCCGCCTGACAGGGAGCGAGCAGTACTTC.

The chain links TRBV27 to TRBJ2-3; tentative D call: TRBD2 (6 bases). Per germline, CDR1 MNHEY and CDR2 SMNVEV (reference sequence). Trimming pared 8 bases from V and 0 bases from J, leaving 12 bases between. This CDR3 spans 14 amino acids. The CDR3 sequence: CASRRAGSTDTQYF. The CDR3 nucleotides are TGTGCCAGCCGTAGGGCGGGGAGCACAGATACGCAGTATTTT.

V and J are TRBV18 and TRBJ2-2; the match to TRBD1 covers 9 bases. The V and J ends lost 3 bases and 4 bases, in that order; junction bases with no gene match: 3. CDR3 size: 15 residues. In germline, CDR1 is KGHSH, CDR2 LQKENI. The CDR3 DNA is TGTGCCAGCTCACCGGGACAGGGTATCACCGGGGAGCTGTTTTTT. It is translated as CASSPGQGITGELFF.

V usage is TRBV6-5 and J usage is TRBJ1-2; D is undetermined. The ends were cut back, 4 bases at V and 7 bases at J, with 13 bases in the middle. The CDR3 runs to 13 residues. Germline CDR1 MNHEY, CDR2 SVGAGI. In DNA, the CDR3 is TGTGCCAGCAGTTTGGTGTTCCCGGGTGGCTACACCTTC. Translation: CASSLVFPGGYTF.

The V gene is TRBV3-1 (or the pseudogene TRBV3-2), the J gene TRBJ1-4; 7 nucleotides match TRBD1. Germline assignment: CDR1 LGHDT and CDR2 YNNKEL (reference sequence). With V trimmed by 4 bases and J by 10 bases, 6 bases remained unmatched. This CDR3 is 13 amino acids long. The CDR3 nucleotides are TGTGCCAGCAGCCCAGGGGGTTTGGGAAAACTGTTTTTT. Translation: CASSPGGLGKLFF.

This clone was seen once. The genes are TRBV2 and TRBJ1-1; D call uncertain. Germline V gives CDR1 SNHLY, CDR2 FYNNEI. This CDR3 has 13 residues. The germline V and J ends were trimmed by 6 bases and 1 base, with 9 bases remaining between them. The CDR3 coding sequence is TGTGCCAGCAGGCGGACGGGGAACACTGAAGCTTTCTTT. It yields the protein CASRRTGNTEAFF.

V usage is TRBV3-1 (or the pseudogene TRBV3-2) and J usage is TRBJ1-3, with TRBD1 matching 9 bases. After removal of 4 bases from V and 0 bases from J, the junction contained 4 bases not matched to a gene. CDR1 is LGHDT, CDR2 YNNKEL, per germline (reference sequence). The CDR3 extends over 16 amino acids. The CDR3: CASSPRDRASGNTIYF. The CDR3 DNA is TGTGCCAGCAGCCCCCGGGACAGGGCCTCTGGAAACACCATATATTTT.

This chain links TRBV15 with TRBJ2-6, with D hard to call. The CDR3 is 21 residues long. V was cut by 0 bases and J by 4 bases, with 25 bases left in between. Germline values: CDR1 LNHNV, CDR2 YYDKDF (reference sequence). The CDR3 region is CATSRDKVGILASLGANVLTF. CDR3 DNA: TGTGCCACCAGCAGAGATAAGGTGGGGATTTTGGCTTCTCTGGGGGCCAACGTCCTGACTTTC.

This clone was seen only a few times. The chain joins TRBV19 to TRBJ2-7; TRBD1 might be the D (6 bases). The CDR3 is 14 residues long. Germline V gene sequence: CDR1 LNHDA, CDR2 SQIVND (reference sequence). The ends were cut back, 5 bases at V and 2 bases at J, with 13 bases in the middle. Here the CDR3 DNA reads TGTGCCAGTAGTTCCCAGACAGGCCCCTACGAGCAGTACTTC. It translates to CASSSQTGPYEQYF.

In DNA form, the CDR3 reads TGTGCCAGCAGTTTACAGAGCAATCAGCCCCAGCATTTT. Its protein is CASSLQSNQPQHF. J is TRBJ1-5 and V is TRBV28; D unresolved. CDR3 length: 13 residues. V was cut by 2 bases and J by 1 base, with 3 bases left in between. From germline, CDR1 is MDHEN and CDR2 SYDVKM.

The chain has TRBV6-2 or TRBV6-3 and TRBJ2-7, with 9 bases fitting TRBD1. Germline CDR1 reads MNHEY; CDR2 reads SVGEGT. This CDR3 has 15 amino acids. With 2 bases clipped from V and 1 base from J, the junction kept 3 bases outside the gene matches. The CDR3 nucleotides read TGTGCCAGCAGTTACGCCGGGACAGGGTCCTACGAGCAGTACTTC. It translates to CASSYAGTGSYEQYF.

V and J are TRBV6-1 and TRBJ1-6; 8 bases align to TRBD1. The CDR3 has 15 amino acids. Germline values: CDR1 MNHNS, CDR2 SASEGT. With 3 bases clipped from V and 7 bases from J, the junction kept 5 bases outside the gene matches. CDR3 nucleotide sequence: TGTGCCAGCAGTGAGAATCGACAGGGGAATTCACCCCTCCACTTT. Translation gives CASSENRQGNSPLHF.

The J gene is TRBJ1-3, the V gene TRBV18, with no clear D. The germline V gene has CDR1 KGHSH and CDR2 LQKENI. This CDR3 comprises 15 residues. Trimming removed 3 bases at V and 0 bases at J, with 9 bases between. CDR3 sequence: CASSPPMRSGNTIYF. The CDR3 DNA reads as TGTGCCAGCTCACCCCCGATGCGCTCTGGAAACACCATATATTTT.

Concerning this clone: The junction shows a germline mismatch at one end, possibly a read error. The chain joins TRBV12-5 to TRBJ1-1; D gene uncertain. This CDR3 spans 13 amino acids. Germline V gene sequence: CDR1 LGHNT, CDR2 FRNRAP. The CDR3 DNA sequence: TGTGCTAGCGGTTTGCAGGAGACGACTGAAGCTTTCTTT. It encodes CASGLQETTEAFF.

The genes are TRBV18 and TRBJ1-6; D perhaps matches TRBD1 (6 bases). Germline-derived CDR1 and CDR2 are KGHSH and LQKENI. V was shortened by 6 bases and J by 7 bases, with 13 bases between the two germline ends. The CDR3 has 14 amino acids. The CDR3 DNA is TGTGCCAGCTCCCAGGGGCGGTCCAATTCACCCCTCCACTTT. It encodes CASSQGRSNSPLHF. The entire variable domain, with the rest obtained from reference TRBV18 and TRBJ1-6, is as follows: NAGVMQNPRHLVRRRGQEARLRCSPMKGHSHVYWYRQLPEEGLKFMVYLQKENIIDESGMPKERFSAEFPKEGPSILRIQQVVRGDSAAYFCASSQGRSNSPLHFGNGTRLTVT.

The chain employs TRBV7-8 and TRBJ2-7; no clear D. Between the trimmed V and J ends, which lost 5 bases and 4 bases, there was a span of 6 bases. The length of the CDR3 is 11 residues. Germline loops: CDR1 SGHVS, CDR2 FQNEAQ. CDR3 DNA: TGTGCCAGCAGCCCCAAGTACGAGCAGTACTTC. Translating it yields CASSPKYEQYF.

The chain recombines TRBV5-1 with TRBJ2-3; D possibly corresponds to TRBD2 (5 bases). V was trimmed by 2 bases and J by 3 bases, leaving 10 bases between them. CDR3 size: 14 residues. Germline lookup yields CDR1 SGHRS and CDR2 YFSETQ. Written as DNA, the CDR3 is TGCGCCAGCAGCTTTGGACTGGCAACAGATACGCAGTATTTT. It yields the protein CASSFGLATDTQYF.